These T cell receptor beta chains were read from a single sample in a study of CD8 T cells in ankylosing spondylitis. TCRdb itself ran the 5' RACE reads through MiXCR, one entry per CDR3 protein. Of about 240,000 distinct CDR3 sequences in the sample, over 8.5% were seen once. Sequencing was performed on blood, either unsorted or a sorted T cell fraction (not recorded which). The receptors come from a male donor with ankylosing spondylitis or in good health (not recorded which). The CDR3 runs from the conserved cysteine through the conserved F or W. Each record gives: clone size, V gene, CDR3 length, J gene, D gene, CDR3 DNA, CDR3 protein. A D gene is named only where the DNA matches it firmly. A row's size may be missing; if present it is once, few, many or a size class.

many	TRBV25-1	15	TRBJ2-7	TRBD1	TGTGCCAGCAGCCCCCAGAACAGGGGAACCTACGAGCAGTACTTC	CASSPQNRGTYEQYF
NA	TRBV7-2	14	TRBJ1-5	NA	TGTGCCAGCAGCTACGAGGGTCGCAATCAGCCCCAGCATTTT	CASSYEGRNQPQHF
many	TRBV28	16	TRBJ2-5	NA	TGTGCCAGCAGTACCCGGGACACCCGATTAGATGAGACCCAGTACTTC	CASSTRDTRLDETQYF
many	TRBV15	16	TRBJ1-1	NA	TGTGCCACCAGCAGAGATCTTGGGGCGGTGAACACTGAAGCTTTCTTT	CATSRDLGAVNTEAFF
many	TRBV27	16	TRBJ2-1	TRBD1	TGTGCCAGCAGTTTACCTAAAGGGACAGGGGTCAATGAGCAGTTCTTC	CASSLPKGTGVNEQFF
few	TRBV30	15	TRBJ1-5	NA	TGTGCCTGGAGGATCCAGGGTGGGCGCAATCAGCCCCAGCATTTT	CAWRIQGGRNQPQHF
NA	TRBV12-3/TRBV12-4	15	TRBJ2-7	TRBD2	TGTGCCAGCAGTCCTGGTTTAGCGGGAGTAAACGAGCAGTACTTC	CASSPGLAGVNEQYF
many	TRBV7-2	17	TRBJ2-3	NA	TGTGCCAGCAGCTTAGTAGGAGGTCTGAGACACGGTGATACGCAGTATTTT	CASSLVGGLRHGDTQYF
many	TRBV21-1	16	TRBJ2-1	NA	TGTGCCAGCAGCAACCCTTACGGACTTAGGAGGAATGAGCAGTTCTTC	CASSNPYGLRRNEQFF
few	TRBV5-1	13	TRBJ1-1	NA	TGCGCCAGCAGTTCCCAGGGGTTCCCTGAAGCTTTCTTT	CASSSQGFPEAFF
many	TRBV28	12	TRBJ2-7	NA	TGTGCCAGCAGTAGGGGTCCCTACGAGCAGTACTTC	CASSRGPYEQYF
once	TRBV7-3	14	TRBJ2-2	NA	TGTGCCAGCAGCCCCGTTGAACACACCGGGGAGCTGTTTTTT	CASSPVEHTGELFF
many	TRBV24-1	13	TRBJ2-1	NA	TGTGCCACCAGTGATTTACCAAGGAATGAGCAGTTCTTC	CATSDLPRNEQFF
NA	TRBV9	13	TRBJ2-6	NA	TGTGCCAGCAGCGTCGGAGGGGCCAACGTCCTGACTTTC	CASSVGGANVLTF
many	TRBV5-1	16	TRBJ2-7	TRBD1	TGCGCCAGCAGCGTGGCGACAGGGAAAGGGATCTACGAGCAGTACTTC	CASSVATGKGIYEQYF
many	TRBV20-1	15	TRBJ1-3	TRBD1	TGCAGTGCTAGGCCGGACAGGGTCTCTGGAAACACCATATATTTT	CSARPDRVSGNTIYF
many	TRBV5-5	12	TRBJ2-3	NA	TGTGCCAGCAACGGACTGTTCGCTACGCAGTATTTT	CASNGLFATQYF
many	TRBV4-1	14	TRBJ2-4	NA	TGCGCCAGCAGCCAAGAGATCGGGGTTAACATTCAGTACTTC	CASSQEIGVNIQYF
few	TRBV27	11	TRBJ1-1	NA	TGTGCCAGCAGTCCATACCCGGACAGATTTTTT	CASSPYPDRFF
NA	TRBV12-3/TRBV12-4	13	TRBJ2-5	NA	TGTGCCAGCAGTATACTAGCACGGGAGACCCAGTACTTC	CASSILARETQYF
NA	TRBV6-1	14	TRBJ2-5	TRBD1	TGTGCCAGCAGTCTGACAGGGGGCGCGGGGACCCAGTACTTC	CASSLTGGAGTQYF
many	TRBV24-1	13	TRBJ1-1	NA	TGTGCCACCAGTGATCCGATGAACACTGAAGCTTTCTTT	CATSDPMNTEAFF
many	TRBV7-2	15	TRBJ1-1	NA	TGTGCCAGCAGCACGAGATCCATCCGCGGCACTGAAGCTTTCTTT	CASSTRSIRGTEAFF
many	TRBV7-8	15	TRBJ1-4	TRBD1	TGTGCCAGCAGCTTAGCGCCCAGGGGGGGCGAAAAACTGTTTTTT	CASSLAPRGGEKLFF
NA	TRBV19	14	TRBJ2-7	TRBD2	TGTGCCAGTAGTAAGACTAGCGGGGCGTACGAGCAGTACTTC	CASSKTSGAYEQYF
many	TRBV20-1	14	TRBJ2-4	NA	TGCAGTGCTAGCTGGGACGGGTCCAAAAACATTCAGTACTTC	CSASWDGSKNIQYF
few	TRBV7-6	16	TRBJ1-5	TRBD1	TGTGCCAGCAGCTTAGAGGGGGCCCCAGGGAATCAGCCCCAGCATTTT	CASSLEGAPGNQPQHF
many	TRBV7-2	13	TRBJ1-1	NA	TGTGCCAGCAGCGAATTCAGGGGCGCTGAAGCTTTCTTT	CASSEFRGAEAFF
many	TRBV20-1	14	TRBJ1-1	NA	TGCAGTGCTACGAGGATGAACATGAACACTGAAGCTTTCTTT	CSATRMNMNTEAFF
many	TRBV20-1	16	TRBJ2-1	TRBD1	TGCAGTGCTCGTTCGGACAGGGAGGACTATAGCAATGAGCAGTTCTTC	CSARSDREDYSNEQFF
many	TRBV29-1	18	TRBJ2-3	TRBD2	TGCAGCGTCCTAAGACTAGCGGGACCGCGAGGGCGCACAGATACGCAGTATTTT	CSVLRLAGPRGRTDTQYF
many	TRBV20-1	12	TRBJ1-1	TRBD1	TGCAGTGCTCAGGGGGGGAGCACTGAAGCTTTCTTT	CSAQGGSTEAFF
many	TRBV12-3/TRBV12-4	14	TRBJ1-5	TRBD1	TGTGCCAGCAGTGAGACAGGGGGAGGGCAGCCCCAGCATTTT	CASSETGGGQPQHF
many	TRBV12-3/TRBV12-4	11	TRBJ2-1	NA	TGTGCCAGCAGCTCCCGGGACAACCAGTTCTTC	CASSSRDNQFF
many	TRBV6-2/TRBV6-3	14	TRBJ1-1	NA	TGTGCCAGCAGTTCGCCACACATGGGGACTGAAGCTTTCTTT	CASSSPHMGTEAFF
many	TRBV5-1	16	TRBJ2-7	TRBD2	TGCGCCAGCAGCTTGTCGCCTAGCGGGGTCTCCTACGAGCAGTACTTC	CASSLSPSGVSYEQYF
many	TRBV7-9	15	TRBJ1-2	NA	TGTGCCAGCAGCTTAGCCACAGGGAAGAACTATGGCTACACCTTC	CASSLATGKNYGYTF
many	TRBV5-5	14	TRBJ1-1	NA	TGTGCCAGCAGTTTTGATGTCCCGAACACTGAAGCTTTCTTT	CASSFDVPNTEAFF
many	TRBV29-1	12	TRBJ1-1	NA	TGCAGCGTTGGGCCAGGGAGAGGGGAAGCTTTCTTT	CSVGPGRGEAFF
few	TRBV5-1	16	TRBJ2-1	TRBD2	TGCGCCAGCAGCTCGAACCGACTAGCGGGACCCAATGAGCAGTTCTTC	CASSSNRLAGPNEQFF
many	TRBV18	18	TRBJ1-6	NA	TGTGCCAGCTCACCAGACGATCCGCGTGTCGCTTATAATTCACCCCTCCACTTT	CASSPDDPRVAYNSPLHF
many	TRBV7-9	14	TRBJ2-5	NA	TGTGCCAGCAGCTCGAGGGAGACCCAAGAGACCCAGTACTTC	CASSSRETQETQYF
many	TRBV21-1	15	TRBJ2-4	NA	TGTGCCAGCAGCAAAAGAAACCCAGCCAAAAACATTCAGTACTTC	CASSKRNPAKNIQYF
many	TRBV11-2	14	TRBJ1-2	TRBD1	TGTGCCAGCGGGGGACAGGGGGCTGGATATGGCTACACCTTC	CASGGQGAGYGYTF
many	TRBV9	13	TRBJ1-2	NA	TGTGCCAGCAGCCACGGGGAGAACTATGGCTACACCTTC	CASSHGENYGYTF
many	TRBV15	14	TRBJ2-2	NA	TGTGCCACCAGCAGAGATGAGAACACCGGGGAGCTGTTTTTT	CATSRDENTGELFF